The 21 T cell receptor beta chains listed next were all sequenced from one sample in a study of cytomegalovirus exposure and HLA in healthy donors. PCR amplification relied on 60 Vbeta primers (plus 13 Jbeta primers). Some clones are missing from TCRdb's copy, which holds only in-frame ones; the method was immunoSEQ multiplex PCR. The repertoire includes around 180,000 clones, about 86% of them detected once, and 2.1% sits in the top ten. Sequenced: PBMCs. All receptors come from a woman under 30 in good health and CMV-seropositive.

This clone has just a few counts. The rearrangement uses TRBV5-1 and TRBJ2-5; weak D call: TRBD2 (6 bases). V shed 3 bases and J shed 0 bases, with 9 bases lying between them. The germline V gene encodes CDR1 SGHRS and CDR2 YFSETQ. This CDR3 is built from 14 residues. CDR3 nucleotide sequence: TGCGCCAGCAGCTACACTAGCCACCAAGAGACCCAGTACTTC. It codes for CASSYTSHQETQYF. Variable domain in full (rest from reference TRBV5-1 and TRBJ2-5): KAGVTQTPRYLIKTRGQQVTLSCSPISGHRSVSWYQQTPGQGLQFLFEYFSETQRNKGNFPGRFSGRQFSNSRSEMNVSTLELGDSALYLCASSYTSHQETQYFGPGTRLLVL.

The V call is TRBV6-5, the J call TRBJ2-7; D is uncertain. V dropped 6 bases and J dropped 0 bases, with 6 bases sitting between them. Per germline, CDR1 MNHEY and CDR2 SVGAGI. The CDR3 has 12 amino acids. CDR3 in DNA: TGTGCCAGCAGAAGGAGCTCCTACGAGCAGTACGTC. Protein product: CASRRSSYEQYV.

CDR3 amino acids: CASSYSFQGGTEAFF. In nucleotides, the CDR3 is TGTGCCAGCAGTTACTCGTTCCAGGGCGGCACTGAAGCTTTCTTT. The chain is built from TRBV6-5 and TRBJ1-1; D might be TRBD1 (5 bases). CDR1 MNHEY and CDR2 SVGAGI come from the germline V gene. This CDR3 region has 15 residues. V lost 0 bases and J lost 4, with 12 bases in between.

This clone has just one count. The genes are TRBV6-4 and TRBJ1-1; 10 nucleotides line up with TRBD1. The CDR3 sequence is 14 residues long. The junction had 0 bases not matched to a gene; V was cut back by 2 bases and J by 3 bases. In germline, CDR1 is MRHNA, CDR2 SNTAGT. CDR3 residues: CASSDGTGDTEAFF. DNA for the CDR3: TGTGCCAGCAGTGACGGGACAGGGGACACTGAAGCTTTCTTT.

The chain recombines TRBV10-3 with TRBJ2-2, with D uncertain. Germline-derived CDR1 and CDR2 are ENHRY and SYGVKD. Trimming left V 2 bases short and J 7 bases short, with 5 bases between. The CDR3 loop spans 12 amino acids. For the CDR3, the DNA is TGTGCCATCAGTGAGGTCCTCGGGGAGCTGTTTTTT. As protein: CAISEVLGELFF.

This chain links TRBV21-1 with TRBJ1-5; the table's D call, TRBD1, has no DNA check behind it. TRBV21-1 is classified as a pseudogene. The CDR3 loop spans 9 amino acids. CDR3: CRGLEPQHF. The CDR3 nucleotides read TGTAGGGGCTTAGAGCCCCAGCATTTT.

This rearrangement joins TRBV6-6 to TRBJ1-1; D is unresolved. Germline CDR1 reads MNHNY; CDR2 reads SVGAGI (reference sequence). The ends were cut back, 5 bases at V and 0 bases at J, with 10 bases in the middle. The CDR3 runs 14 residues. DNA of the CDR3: TGTGCCAGCAGTACCCGACTGATGAACACTGAAGCTTTCTTT. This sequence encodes CASSTRLMNTEAFF.

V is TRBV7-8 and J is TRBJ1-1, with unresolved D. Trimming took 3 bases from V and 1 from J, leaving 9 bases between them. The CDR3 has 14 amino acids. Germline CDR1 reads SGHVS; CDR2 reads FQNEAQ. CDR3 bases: TGTGCCAGCAGCTTTCAGACTGGGAACACTGAAGCTTTCTTT. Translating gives CASSFQTGNTEAFF.

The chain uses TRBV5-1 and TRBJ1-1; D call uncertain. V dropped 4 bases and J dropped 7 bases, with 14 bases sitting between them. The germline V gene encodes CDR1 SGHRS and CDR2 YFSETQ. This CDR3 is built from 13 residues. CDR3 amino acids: CASSLIGGSEAFF. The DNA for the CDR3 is TGCGCCAGCAGCCTAATAGGAGGGAGTGAAGCTTTCTTT.

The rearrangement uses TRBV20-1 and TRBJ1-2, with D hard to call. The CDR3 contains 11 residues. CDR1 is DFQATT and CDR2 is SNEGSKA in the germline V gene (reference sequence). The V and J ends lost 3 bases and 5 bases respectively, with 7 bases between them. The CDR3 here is CSARVTYGYTF. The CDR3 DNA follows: TGCAGTGCTAGGGTGACTTATGGCTACACCTTC.

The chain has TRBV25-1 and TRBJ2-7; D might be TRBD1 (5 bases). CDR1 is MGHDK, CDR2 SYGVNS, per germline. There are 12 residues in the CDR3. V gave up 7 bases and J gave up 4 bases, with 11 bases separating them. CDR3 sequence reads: CASNGPGYEQYF. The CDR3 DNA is TGTGCCAGCAACGGACCAGGGTACGAGCAGTACTTC.

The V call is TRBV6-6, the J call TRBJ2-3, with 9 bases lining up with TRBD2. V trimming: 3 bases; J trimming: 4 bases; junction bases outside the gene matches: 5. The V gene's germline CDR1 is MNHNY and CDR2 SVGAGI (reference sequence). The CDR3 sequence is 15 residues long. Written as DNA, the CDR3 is TGTGCCAGCAGTTATGGGCGGGGGGGCTCAGATACGCAGTATTTT. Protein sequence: CASSYGRGGSDTQYF.

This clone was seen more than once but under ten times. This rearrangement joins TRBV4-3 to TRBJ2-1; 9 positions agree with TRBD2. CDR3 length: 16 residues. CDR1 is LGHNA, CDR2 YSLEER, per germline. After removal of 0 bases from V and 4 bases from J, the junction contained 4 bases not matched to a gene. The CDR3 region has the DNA TGCGCCAGCAGCCAAGATCGGCTAGCGGGGTACAATGAGCAGTTCTTC. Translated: CASSQDRLAGYNEQFF.

CDR3 bases: TGTGCCAGCAGCTTGGGTGGCAGGGCCTACAATGAGCAGTTCTTC. Its translation is CASSLGGRAYNEQFF. The chain is built from TRBV5-4 and TRBJ2-1; weak D call: TRBD1 (5 bases). The length of the CDR3 is 15 residues. Germline values: CDR1 SGHNT, CDR2 YYREEE (reference sequence). The V and J ends lost 0 bases and 2 bases respectively, with 9 bases between them. The full variable domain, completed using reference TRBV5-4 and TRBJ2-1, is ETGVTQSPTHLIKTRGQQVTLRCSSQSGHNTVSWYQQALGQGPQFIFQYYREEENGRGNFPPRFSGLQFPNYSSELNVNALELDDSALYLCASSLGGRAYNEQFFGPGTRLTVL.

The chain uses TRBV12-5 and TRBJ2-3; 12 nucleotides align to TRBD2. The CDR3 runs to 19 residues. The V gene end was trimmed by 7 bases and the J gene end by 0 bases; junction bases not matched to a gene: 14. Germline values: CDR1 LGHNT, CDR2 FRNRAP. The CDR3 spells CASAPRRLAGGASTDTQYF. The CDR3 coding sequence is TGTGCTAGTGCCCCCCGGCGGCTAGCGGGGGGGGCTAGCACAGATACGCAGTATTTT.

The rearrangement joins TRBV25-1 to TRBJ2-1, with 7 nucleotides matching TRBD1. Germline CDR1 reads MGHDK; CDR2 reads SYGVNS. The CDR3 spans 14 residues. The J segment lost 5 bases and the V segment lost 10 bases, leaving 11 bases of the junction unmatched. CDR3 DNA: TGTGCCACCGCTCAACAGCAGGGGGACAATGAGCAGTTCTTC. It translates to CATAQQQGDNEQFF. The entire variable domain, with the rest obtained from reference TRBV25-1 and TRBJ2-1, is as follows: EADIYQTPRYLVIGTGKKITLECSQTMGHDKMYWYQQDPGMELHLIHYSYGVNSTEKGDLSSESTVSRIRTEHFPLTLESARPSHTSQYLCATAQQQGDNEQFFGPGTRLTVL.

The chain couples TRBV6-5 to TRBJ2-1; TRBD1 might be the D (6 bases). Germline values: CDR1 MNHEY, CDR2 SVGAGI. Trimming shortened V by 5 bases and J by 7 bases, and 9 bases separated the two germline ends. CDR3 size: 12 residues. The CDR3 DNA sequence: TGTGCCAGCAGTAATAGGGGGAATGAGCAGTTCTTC. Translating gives CASSNRGNEQFF.

The DNA for the CDR3 is TGTGCCAGCAGCTTAGCCGGGTCGGCCTACGAGCAGTACTTC. Translating it yields CASSLAGSAYEQYF. The chain couples TRBV7-9 to TRBJ2-7; no definite D call. V lost 0 bases to trimming and J lost 2 bases, with 8 bases between them. Germline values: CDR1 SEHNR, CDR2 FQNEAQ (reference sequence). The CDR3 contains 14 residues.

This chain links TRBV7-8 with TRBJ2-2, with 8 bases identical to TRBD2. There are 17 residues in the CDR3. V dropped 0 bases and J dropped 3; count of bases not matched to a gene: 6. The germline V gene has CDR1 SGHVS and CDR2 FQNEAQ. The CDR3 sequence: CASSLARYGGDTGELFF. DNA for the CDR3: TGTGCCAGCAGCTTAGCGCGGTACGGGGGGGACACCGGGGAGCTGTTTTTT.

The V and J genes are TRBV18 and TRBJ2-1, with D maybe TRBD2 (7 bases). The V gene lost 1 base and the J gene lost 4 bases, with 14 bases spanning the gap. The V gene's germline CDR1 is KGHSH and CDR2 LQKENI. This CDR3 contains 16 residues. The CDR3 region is CASSPLGGRYYNEQFF. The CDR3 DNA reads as TGTGCCAGCTCACCACTCGGGGGGCGGTATTACAATGAGCAGTTCTTC.

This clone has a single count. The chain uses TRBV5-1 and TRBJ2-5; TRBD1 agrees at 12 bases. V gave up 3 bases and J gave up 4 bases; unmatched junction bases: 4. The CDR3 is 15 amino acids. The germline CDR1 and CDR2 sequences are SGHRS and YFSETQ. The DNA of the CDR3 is TGCGCCAGCAGCTCTGGGACAGGGGGCATAGAGACCCAGTACTTC. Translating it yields CASSSGTGGIETQYF. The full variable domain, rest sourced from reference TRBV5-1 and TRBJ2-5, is KAGVTQTPRYLIKTRGQQVTLSCSPISGHRSVSWYQQTPGQGLQFLFEYFSETQRNKGNFPGRFSGRQFSNSRSEMNVSTLELGDSALYLCASSSGTGGIETQYFGPGTRLLVL.